This TCR beta chain was captured by sequencing in a study of cytomegalovirus exposure and HLA in healthy donors. This CDR3 has 15 residues. CDR1 and CDR2 from the germline V gene are MNHNS and SASEGT. It was with 60 Vbeta and 13 Jbeta primers that the PCR ran. Source study methods: In a later analysis, the count reached 75 million to 90 million unique TCR beta chains, with 10 million to 11 million shared. The table came from immunoSEQ multiplex PCR; TCRdb's copy has only in-frame clones and leaves some out. The V and J calls and the clone size are those of that table, but D and trimming were determined from the DNA. The sample includes about 160,000 clones, 70% to 85% of them seen just once. Broader study findings: In a later analysis, HLA-associated TCR beta chains were more clonally expanded than equally common others.

As regards this clone: The target antigen is unknown.

The material sequenced was PBMCs. The chain combines TRBV6-1 with TRBJ2-5, with D perhaps matching TRBD1 (5 bases). The better agreement between TRBJ2-7 and the DNA end casts doubt on the J call. The sequence was collected from a man aged 25 to 40 in good health and CMV-seropositive. For the CDR3, the DNA is TGTGCCAGCAGTGAAACCACAGGTTACTCCTACGAGCAGTACTTC. It translates to CASSETTGYSYEQYF.